This TCR beta chain derives from a study of CD8+ T cells in alopecia areata. This CDR3 is built from 16 residues. J was trimmed by 5 bases and V by 0 bases; bases with no gene match: 7. Germline values: CDR1 SGHDN, CDR2 FVKESK. TCR sequencing used cDNA made by reverse transcription of extracted RNA. Using immunoSEQ multiplex PCR, the repertoire was profiled, and TCRdb retains in-frame clones only, with some absent. Of roughly 150,000 clones in the sample, about three fifths were seen once. Material for sequencing was CD4+ T cells sorted from blood. The chain carries TRBV14 and TRBJ2-1; 7 bases agree with TRBD2. The TCR sequence derives from a human donor in good health. The CDR3 loop reads CASSQDWGGGNNEQFF. In DNA form, the CDR3 reads TGTGCCAGCAGCCAAGATTGGGGCGGGGGAAACAATGAGCAGTTCTTC.